The clone carrying this T cell receptor beta chain was counted once. The record originates from a study of blood T cell repertoires in COVID-19. J gave up 8 bases and V 7 bases, and 5 bases lay outside the gene matches. This CDR3 spans 13 amino acids. In germline, CDR1 is LNHDA, CDR2 SQIVND (reference sequence). Here immunoSEQ multiplex PCR was the method, and the copy in TCRdb shows in-frame clones only, minus some. The data hold around 380,000 clones, with roughly four fifths observed a single time. The receptor was derived from a human donor with acute or convalescent COVID-19. The donor label of this sample is uncertain. The specimen was peripheral blood. The J gene is TRBJ1-6, the V gene TRBV19; 7 nucleotides match TRBD1. The CDR3 loop reads CASKAGGYSPLHF. The CDR3 coding sequence is TGTGCCAGTAAGGCAGGGGGGTATTCACCCCTCCACTTT.